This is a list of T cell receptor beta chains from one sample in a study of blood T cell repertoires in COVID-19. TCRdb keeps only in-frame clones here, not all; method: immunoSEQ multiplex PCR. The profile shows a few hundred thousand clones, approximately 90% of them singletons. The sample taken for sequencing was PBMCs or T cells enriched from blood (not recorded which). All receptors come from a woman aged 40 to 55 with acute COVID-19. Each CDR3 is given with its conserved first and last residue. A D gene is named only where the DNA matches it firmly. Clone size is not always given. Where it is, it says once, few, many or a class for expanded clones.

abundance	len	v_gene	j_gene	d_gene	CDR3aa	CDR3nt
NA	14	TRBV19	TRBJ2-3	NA	CASSIAGPADTQYF	TGTGCCAGTAGTATAGCGGGTCCAGCGGATACGCAGTATTTT
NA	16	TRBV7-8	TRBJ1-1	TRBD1	CASSTVQGQGIGEAFF	TGTGCCAGCAGCACAGTCCAGGGACAGGGGATAGGTGAGGCTTTCTTT
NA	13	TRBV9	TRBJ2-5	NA	CASSAGQKETQYF	TGTGCCAGCAGCGCTGGACAGAAGGAGACCCAGTACTTC
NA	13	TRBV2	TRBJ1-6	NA	CAGYRERNSPLHF	TGTGCCGGATACAGGGAGCGTAATTCACCCCTCCACTTT
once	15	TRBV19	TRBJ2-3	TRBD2	CATTPLAGFTDTQYF	TGTGCCACAACTCCTCTAGCGGGATTCACAGATACGCAGTATTTT
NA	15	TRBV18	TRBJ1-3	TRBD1	CASSPQGVSGNTIYF	TGTGCCAGCTCACCGCAGGGGGTCTCTGGAAACACCATATATTTT
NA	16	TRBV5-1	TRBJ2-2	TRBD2	CASSLGLAGNTGELFF	TGCGCCAGCAGCTTGGGGCTAGCGGGAAACACCGGGGAGCTGTTTTTT
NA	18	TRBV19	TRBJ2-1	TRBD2	CASTPQVLAGGLYNEQFF	TGTGCCAGTACCCCCCAGGTACTAGCGGGAGGGCTATACAATGAGCAGTTCTTC
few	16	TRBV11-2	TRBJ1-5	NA	CASSPRGGASNQPQHF	TGTGCCAGCAGCCCCCGGGGGGGGGCAAGCAATCAGCCCCAGCATTTT
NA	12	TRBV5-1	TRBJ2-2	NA	CASRFPAGELFF	TGCGCCAGCAGGTTTCCAGCGGGGGAGCTGTTTTTT
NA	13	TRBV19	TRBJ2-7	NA	CASSIAGAYEQYF	TGTGCCAGTAGTATAGCCGGGGCCTACGAGCAGTACTTC
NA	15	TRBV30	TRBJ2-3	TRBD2	CAWSLLAGGTDTQYF	TGTGCCTGGAGCTTACTAGCGGGGGGAACAGATACGCAGTATTTT
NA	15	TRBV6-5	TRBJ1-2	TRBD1	CASSNFGQGSNGYTF	TGTGCCAGCAGTAACTTCGGACAGGGCTCAAATGGCTACACCTTC
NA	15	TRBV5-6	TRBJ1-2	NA	CASTNRGRKTYGYTF	TGTGCCAGCACCAACCGCGGCAGAAAAACCTATGGCTACACCTTC
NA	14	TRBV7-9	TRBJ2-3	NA	CASSFPTITDTQYF	TGTGCCAGCAGCTTTCCCACTATCACAGATACGCAGTATTTT
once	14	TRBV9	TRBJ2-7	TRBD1	CASSPGQESYEQYF	TGTGCCAGCTCCCCGGGACAGGAGTCCTACGAGCAGTACTTC
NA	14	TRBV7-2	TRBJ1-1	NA	CASSHPGVGYEAFF	TGTGCCAGCAGCCACCCGGGGGTGGGCTATGAAGCTTTCTTT
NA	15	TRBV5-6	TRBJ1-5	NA	CASSLFQGTWQPQHF	TGTGCCAGCAGCTTGTTTCAGGGGACGTGGCAGCCCCAGCATTTT
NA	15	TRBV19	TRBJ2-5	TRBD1	CASSSSGTGKETQYF	TGTGCCAGTAGTTCCTCCGGGACAGGGAAAGAGACCCAGTACTTC
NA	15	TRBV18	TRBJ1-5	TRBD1	CASSPNTGDSQPQHF	TGTGCCAGCTCACCAAACACAGGGGATAGTCAGCCCCAGCATTTT
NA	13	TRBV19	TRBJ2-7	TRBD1	CASTNQGVYEQYF	TGTGCCAGTACGAACCAGGGGGTTTACGAGCAGTACTTC
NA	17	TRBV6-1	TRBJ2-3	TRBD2	CASSGSRLAESTDTQYF	TGTGCCAGCAGTGGCTCCAGACTAGCGGAAAGCACAGATACGCAGTATTTT
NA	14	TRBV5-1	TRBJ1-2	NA	CASSLGRENYGYTF	TGCGCCAGCAGCTTGGGGAGGGAGAACTATGGCTACACCTTC
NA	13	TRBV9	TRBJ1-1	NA	CASNEAGNTEAFF	TGTGCCAGCAACGAAGCCGGGAACACTGAAGCTTTCTTT
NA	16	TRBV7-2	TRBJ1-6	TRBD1	CASSSPTGSYNSPLHF	TGTGCCAGCAGCTCCCCGACAGGGAGCTATAATTCACCCCTCCACTTT
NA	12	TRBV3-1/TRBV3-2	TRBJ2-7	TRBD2	CASRREGLEQYF	TGTGCCAGCAGGCGGGAGGGTTTGGAGCAGTACTTC
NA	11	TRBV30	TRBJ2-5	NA	CAWILQETQYF	TGTGCCTGGATCTTGCAAGAGACCCAGTACTTC
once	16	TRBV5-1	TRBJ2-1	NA	CASSPGGSGNYNEQFF	TGCGCCAGCAGCCCTGGCGGTAGCGGTAACTACAATGAGCAGTTCTTC
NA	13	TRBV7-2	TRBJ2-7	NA	CASSLATGAEQYF	TGTGCCAGCAGCTTAGCGACAGGCGCCGAGCAGTACTTC
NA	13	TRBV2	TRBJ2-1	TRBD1	CASSERQGLEQFF	TGTGCCAGCAGTGAAAGACAGGGGCTCGAGCAGTTCTTC
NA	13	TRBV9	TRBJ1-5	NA	CASSVDGGQPQHF	TGTGCCAGCAGCGTAGACGGCGGTCAGCCCCAGCATTTT
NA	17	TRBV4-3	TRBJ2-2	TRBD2	CASSQDSGGLRTGELFF	TGCGCCAGCAGCCAAGATAGCGGGGGGTTGAGGACCGGGGAGCTGTTTTTT
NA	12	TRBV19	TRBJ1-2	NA	CATFLAVYGYTF	TGTGCTACCTTCCTCGCGGTGTATGGCTACACCTTC
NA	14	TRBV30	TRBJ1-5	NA	CAWSAGLGNQPQHF	TGTGCCTGGAGTGCCGGGTTGGGCAATCAGCCCCAGCATTTT
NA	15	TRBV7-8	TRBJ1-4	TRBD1	CASSLESGGDEKLFF	TGTGCCAGCAGCTTAGAGTCAGGGGGCGATGAAAAACTGTTTTTT
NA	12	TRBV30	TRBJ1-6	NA	CAWSFRNSPLHF	TGTGCCTGGAGTTTTCGGAATTCACCCCTCCACTTT
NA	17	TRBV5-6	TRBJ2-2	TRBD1	CASSLLIQGANTGELFF	TGTGCCAGCAGCTTGCTGATCCAGGGGGCCAACACCGGGGAGCTGTTTTTT
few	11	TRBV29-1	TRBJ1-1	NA	CSGREGTEAFF	TGCAGCGGCCGGGAAGGGACTGAAGCTTTCTTT
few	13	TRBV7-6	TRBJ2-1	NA	CASSPGVNDRQFF	TGTGCCAGCAGCCCCGGGGTCAATGACCGGCAGTTCTTC
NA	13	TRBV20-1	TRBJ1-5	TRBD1	CSASLGGGQPQHF	TGCAGTGCTAGTTTAGGGGGCGGGCAGCCCCAGCATTTT
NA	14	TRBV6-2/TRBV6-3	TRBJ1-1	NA	CASSSGREGTEAFF	TGTGCCAGCAGCTCTGGCAGGGAGGGCACTGAAGCTTTCTTT
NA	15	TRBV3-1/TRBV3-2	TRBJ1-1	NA	CASSEFLGAYTEAFF	TGTGCCAGCAGCGAGTTTCTAGGGGCGTACACTGAAGCTTTCTTT
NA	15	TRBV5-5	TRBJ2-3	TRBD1	CASSLGAGGMDTQYF	TGTGCCAGCAGCTTGGGGGCAGGGGGCATGGATACGCAGTATTTT
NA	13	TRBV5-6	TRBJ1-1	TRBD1	CASSLDDRGAAFF	TGTGCCAGCAGCTTAGACGACAGGGGAGCAGCTTTCTTT
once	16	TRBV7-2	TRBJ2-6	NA	CASSFRGGTGANVLTF	TGTGCCAGCAGCTTCCGTGGGGGCACTGGGGCCAACGTCCTGACTTTC